A selection of T cell receptor beta chains follows, all from one sample in a study of response to subunit inactivated influenza vaccine. A single record per CDR3 protein comes from TCRdb applying MiXCR to the RT-PCR reads. Of fewer than 550,000 distinct CDR3 sequences listed, approximately 24% are singletons. The source was CD4+ T cells sorted from PBMCs, collected around 5 days after vaccination. Receptors originate from a man aged 50 to 59 who received an inactivated influenza vaccine. Both conserved end residues are part of each CDR3. D genes are given only for firm matches. Only some rows state a clone size, as once, few, many or a class for expanded clones.

d_gene: NA; j_gene: TRBJ2-7; abundance: NA; v_gene: TRBV24-1; CDR3nt: TGTGCCACCAGAGGGGACACCTCCTACGAGCAGTACTTC; CDR3aa: CATRGDTSYEQYF
d_gene: TRBD2; j_gene: TRBJ2-1; abundance: NA; v_gene: TRBV12-3/TRBV12-4; CDR3nt: TGTGCCAGCAGCAGTAGAGCGGGGGGGTTCGATGAGCAGTTCTTC; CDR3aa: CASSSRAGGFDEQFF
d_gene: NA; j_gene: TRBJ1-1; abundance: few; v_gene: TRBV12-3/TRBV12-4; CDR3nt: TGTGCCAGCAGTTTAGTACAGACCACGAACACTGAAGCTTTCTTT; CDR3aa: CASSLVQTTNTEAFF
d_gene: NA; j_gene: TRBJ2-1; abundance: NA; v_gene: TRBV4-2; CDR3nt: TGTGCCAGCAGCCAAGATTTTGCGGGAACCTACAATGAGCAGTTCTTC; CDR3aa: CASSQDFAGTYNEQFF
d_gene: NA; j_gene: TRBJ1-2; abundance: many; v_gene: TRBV7-9; CDR3nt: TGTGCCAGCAGCCCAAGCACAGTTCCCTACTATGGCTACACCTTC; CDR3aa: CASSPSTVPYYGYTF
d_gene: TRBD1; j_gene: TRBJ1-5; abundance: few; v_gene: TRBV20-1; CDR3nt: TGCAGTGGGATCTACGGACAGGGAAGGCAGCCCCAGCATTTT; CDR3aa: CSGIYGQGRQPQHF
d_gene: TRBD1; j_gene: TRBJ2-7; abundance: NA; v_gene: TRBV5-1; CDR3nt: TGCGCCAGCAGCCAGACACCGGGACAGGGGCTTCGGGAGCAGTACTTC; CDR3aa: CASSQTPGQGLREQYF
d_gene: NA; j_gene: TRBJ1-2; abundance: few; v_gene: TRBV6-2/TRBV6-3; CDR3nt: TGTGCCACCTCGAATGCCTATGGCTACACCTTC; CDR3aa: CATSNAYGYTF
d_gene: NA; j_gene: TRBJ2-7; abundance: many; v_gene: TRBV20-1; CDR3nt: TGCAGTGCTAGAGATAGCTCCGACCTCCCCTACGAGCAGTACTTC; CDR3aa: CSARDSSDLPYEQYF
d_gene: NA; j_gene: TRBJ2-1; abundance: few; v_gene: TRBV6-5; CDR3nt: TGTGCCAGCAGGGACTATTCGGAGCAGTTCTTC; CDR3aa: CASRDYSEQFF
d_gene: TRBD1; j_gene: TRBJ1-1; abundance: few; v_gene: TRBV12-3/TRBV12-4; CDR3nt: TGTGCCAGCAGTTCCTACAGGGGTGTTTGGGTTGCTGAAGCTTTCTTT; CDR3aa: CASSSYRGVWVAEAFF
d_gene: TRBD1; j_gene: TRBJ2-3; abundance: NA; v_gene: TRBV7-8; CDR3nt: TGTGCCAGCAGCTTAGATGGGACAGGCACAGATACGCAGTATTTT; CDR3aa: CASSLDGTGTDTQYF
d_gene: TRBD1; j_gene: TRBJ2-7; abundance: many; v_gene: TRBV20-1; CDR3nt: TGCAGTGCAGATACAGGGGCCGCCTACGAGCAGTACTTC; CDR3aa: CSADTGAAYEQYF
d_gene: TRBD1; j_gene: TRBJ2-7; abundance: few; v_gene: TRBV29-1; CDR3nt: TGCAGCGTAAAAGGGGGCTCGAGTTCGTACGAGCAGTACTTC; CDR3aa: CSVKGGSSSYEQYF
d_gene: TRBD1; j_gene: TRBJ2-1; abundance: many; v_gene: TRBV5-1; CDR3nt: TGCGCCAGCAGCTTGGGAGGACAGGGGACCAATGAGCAGTTCTTC; CDR3aa: CASSLGGQGTNEQFF
d_gene: NA; j_gene: TRBJ1-4; abundance: few; v_gene: TRBV5-1; CDR3nt: TGCGCCAGCAGCTTGAGCCACACCGATAATGAAAAACTGTTTTTT; CDR3aa: CASSLSHTDNEKLFF
d_gene: NA; j_gene: TRBJ2-5; abundance: NA; v_gene: TRBV7-2; CDR3nt: TGTGCCAGCAGCTCTACAGCGGGCTCGGCGGGGACCCAGTACTTC; CDR3aa: CASSSTAGSAGTQYF
d_gene: NA; j_gene: TRBJ2-6; abundance: few; v_gene: TRBV28; CDR3nt: TGTGCCAGCAGTCCTCGACGGTACTCTGGGGCCAACGTCCTGACTTTC; CDR3aa: CASSPRRYSGANVLTF
d_gene: NA; j_gene: TRBJ2-3; abundance: NA; v_gene: TRBV9; CDR3nt: TGTGCCAGCAGCGTATCATCGCGGGCCCAAACCACAGATACGCAGTATTTT; CDR3aa: CASSVSSRAQTTDTQYF
d_gene: NA; j_gene: TRBJ1-6; abundance: NA; v_gene: TRBV4-3; CDR3nt: TGCGCCAGCAGCCGGAGCAGGGGTAATTCACCCCTCCACTTT; CDR3aa: CASSRSRGNSPLHF
d_gene: TRBD1; j_gene: TRBJ2-5; abundance: NA; v_gene: TRBV2; CDR3nt: TGTGCCAGTAAACTTGACAGGGGTCGGGAGACCCAGTACTTC; CDR3aa: CASKLDRGRETQYF
d_gene: NA; j_gene: TRBJ2-5; abundance: NA; v_gene: TRBV9; CDR3nt: TGTGCCAGCAGCACCTTCCGGGGTGGTGAAGAGACCCAGTACTTC; CDR3aa: CASSTFRGGEETQYF
d_gene: TRBD1; j_gene: TRBJ2-7; abundance: NA; v_gene: TRBV5-1; CDR3nt: TGCGCCAGCCAGGGACAGGGGAGCGCCTACGAGCAGTACTTC; CDR3aa: CASQGQGSAYEQYF
d_gene: NA; j_gene: TRBJ2-1; abundance: few; v_gene: TRBV5-1; CDR3nt: TGCGCCAGCAGCTCAGCACGGGACACCATACCACCTAATGAGCAGTTCTTC; CDR3aa: CASSSARDTIPPNEQFF
d_gene: TRBD2; j_gene: TRBJ2-1; abundance: few; v_gene: TRBV4-3; CDR3nt: TGCGCCAGCAGCCCGGGACTAGCGGAAACCTACAATGAGCAGTTCTTC; CDR3aa: CASSPGLAETYNEQFF
d_gene: TRBD1; j_gene: TRBJ2-7; abundance: NA; v_gene: TRBV12-3/TRBV12-4; CDR3nt: TGTGCCAGCAGTTTAGCCACAGGGGGCGAGCAGTACTTC; CDR3aa: CASSLATGGEQYF
d_gene: NA; j_gene: TRBJ2-3; abundance: NA; v_gene: TRBV5-1; CDR3nt: TGCGCCAGCAGCTGGCCCGTAGACGGCCTCACAGATACGCAGTATTTT; CDR3aa: CASSWPVDGLTDTQYF
d_gene: NA; j_gene: TRBJ2-1; abundance: NA; v_gene: TRBV27; CDR3nt: TGTGCCAGCAGTTTAGAGGCGGTCCCCACCTACAGTGAGCAGTTCTTC; CDR3aa: CASSLEAVPTYSEQFF
d_gene: TRBD2; j_gene: TRBJ2-1; abundance: few; v_gene: TRBV6-2/TRBV6-3; CDR3nt: TGTGCCAGCAGCCACCTAAGCGGGAGATACGTCAATGAGCAGTTCTTC; CDR3aa: CASSHLSGRYVNEQFF
d_gene: TRBD1; j_gene: TRBJ1-3; abundance: NA; v_gene: TRBV5-6; CDR3nt: TGTGCCAGCAGCCCAGTCGACAGGGAGGCTGGAAACACCATATATTTT; CDR3aa: CASSPVDREAGNTIYF
d_gene: NA; j_gene: TRBJ2-3; abundance: few; v_gene: TRBV5-1; CDR3nt: TGCGCCAGCAGACCTCACCCTAGCACAGATACGCAGTATTTT; CDR3aa: CASRPHPSTDTQYF
d_gene: NA; j_gene: TRBJ1-4; abundance: NA; v_gene: TRBV5-6; CDR3nt: TGTGCCAGCAGCTCCACAGGAGAAAAACTGTTTTTT; CDR3aa: CASSSTGEKLFF
d_gene: TRBD1; j_gene: TRBJ1-2; abundance: few; v_gene: TRBV6-5; CDR3nt: TGTGCCAGCAGTTCCACGGGACAGGGCTATGGCTACACCTTC; CDR3aa: CASSSTGQGYGYTF
d_gene: NA; j_gene: TRBJ2-4; abundance: few; v_gene: TRBV20-1; CDR3nt: TGCAGTGCTAGTCAGAGACAGGCGGGAAACATTCAGTACTTC; CDR3aa: CSASQRQAGNIQYF
d_gene: NA; j_gene: TRBJ1-4; abundance: NA; v_gene: TRBV28; CDR3nt: TGTGCCAGCAGAGGGGAAAAACTGTTTTTT; CDR3aa: CASRGEKLFF
d_gene: NA; j_gene: TRBJ2-3; abundance: few; v_gene: TRBV5-5; CDR3nt: TGTGCCAGCAGCTTTGACTACACAGATACGCAGTATTTT; CDR3aa: CASSFDYTDTQYF
d_gene: NA; j_gene: TRBJ1-1; abundance: NA; v_gene: TRBV29-1; CDR3nt: TGCAGCGTTCAGGAGAACACTGAAGCTTTCTTT; CDR3aa: CSVQENTEAFF
d_gene: NA; j_gene: TRBJ2-2; abundance: few; v_gene: TRBV11-2; CDR3nt: TGTGCCAGCAGCTTAGAGGACACCGGGGAGCTGTTTTTT; CDR3aa: CASSLEDTGELFF
d_gene: NA; j_gene: TRBJ1-6; abundance: NA; v_gene: TRBV20-1; CDR3nt: TGCAGTGCTGGACTTAGTCCCAATTCACCCCTCCACTTT; CDR3aa: CSAGLSPNSPLHF
d_gene: NA; j_gene: TRBJ2-1; abundance: NA; v_gene: TRBV7-7; CDR3nt: TGTGCCAGCAGCTTGAGCGGTGCGAGTGAGCAGTTCTTC; CDR3aa: CASSLSGASEQFF
d_gene: NA; j_gene: TRBJ1-5; abundance: NA; v_gene: TRBV11-2; CDR3nt: TGTGCCAGCAGCTTAACGGAGTCTCGCAATCAGCCCCAGCATTTT; CDR3aa: CASSLTESRNQPQHF
d_gene: TRBD1; j_gene: TRBJ2-1; abundance: many; v_gene: TRBV7-9; CDR3nt: TGTGCCAGCAGCTCGGACAGGGTCTCTTACAATGAGCAGTTCTTC; CDR3aa: CASSSDRVSYNEQFF
d_gene: NA; j_gene: TRBJ2-2; abundance: few; v_gene: TRBV7-2; CDR3nt: TGTGCCAGCAGCTTAGCGGGATCGGTTGGGGAGCTGTTTTTT; CDR3aa: CASSLAGSVGELFF
d_gene: TRBD1; j_gene: TRBJ2-5; abundance: many; v_gene: TRBV5-5; CDR3nt: TGTGCCAGCAGCCCCAGGACAGGGGCACAAGAGACCCAGTACTTC; CDR3aa: CASSPRTGAQETQYF
d_gene: NA; j_gene: TRBJ2-3; abundance: NA; v_gene: TRBV10-1; CDR3nt: TGCGCCAGCAGTGAATCTGGCACAGATACGCAGTATTTT; CDR3aa: CASSESGTDTQYF
d_gene: TRBD1; j_gene: TRBJ1-6; abundance: few; v_gene: TRBV5-1; CDR3nt: TGCGCCAGCAGCCCTGGGACAGGGTATAATTCACCCCTCCACTTT; CDR3aa: CASSPGTGYNSPLHF
d_gene: NA; j_gene: TRBJ1-5; abundance: NA; v_gene: TRBV6-5; CDR3nt: TGTGCCAGCAGTTACTCTGGCAGCCGATATAGCAATCAGCCCCAGCATTTT; CDR3aa: CASSYSGSRYSNQPQHF
d_gene: NA; j_gene: TRBJ2-1; abundance: NA; v_gene: TRBV24-1; CDR3nt: TGTGCCACCAGTGATTCGGGGGGGTCCGGGACAGAGAACTACAATGAGCAGTTCTTC; CDR3aa: CATSDSGGSGTENYNEQFF